The T cell receptor beta chain described here comes from a study of TIL therapy for anti-PD-1-resistant metastatic lung cancer. As for this clone: Antigen unknown. Other DNA sequences in this sample translate to the same CDR3.

Time point specified: pre-treatment sample, taken before nivolumab and TIL therapy. Patients were adults with stage 4 NSCLC. This CDR3 spans 12 amino acids. Trimming cost V 6 bases and J 4 bases, with 7 bases left between them. The germline V gene has CDR1 MNHEY and CDR2 SVGAGI. Study results and caveats: After infusion, TIL clonotypes partly replaced peripheral T cells and declined over months.

The immunoSEQ assay was v3. Libraries were prepared by immunoSEQ multiplex PCR; TCRdb keeps only in-frame clonotypes and omits some of them. The data contain tens of thousands of clones, just over 85% of them seen just once; the ten biggest clones take up 5%. The sample consisted of blood, taken at baseline. The receptor's source is a person aged 25 to 85 with non-small cell lung cancer. This rearrangement joins TRBV6-5 to TRBJ1-5; a weak D match, TRBD1 (6 bases). The CDR3 DNA sequence: TGTGCCAGCAGGGACAGTAATCAGCCCCAGCATTTT. This gives the protein CASRDSNQPQHF.